This T cell receptor (beta chain) originates from a study of OX40 agonist ivuxolimab in advanced cancers. This table comes from immunoSEQ multiplex PCR, and its TCRdb copy is limited to in-frame clones, with some not included. The sample carries over 30,000 clones, around 84% recorded once. The CDR3 covers 13 residues. Trimming cost V 5 bases and J 8 bases, with 12 bases left between them. Germline-derived CDR1 and CDR2 are MNHEY and SVGAGI. Any history of autoimmune disease or systemic immunosuppression disqualified patients. The clonotype was recovered from an adult with an advanced solid tumor such as melanoma, head and neck, liver or kidney cancer. Material: CD4+ or CD8+ T cells sorted from blood, obtained in a trial of the OX40 agonist ivuxolimab. The chain has TRBV6-5 and TRBJ1-4; D unclear. The CDR3 protein is CASSRGVSEKLFF. The CDR3 bases are TGTGCCAGCAGTAGAGGAGTCAGCGAAAAACTGTTTTTT.